This TCR beta chain is from a study of post-analysis software for immune sequencing data. At the level of the study: The study covered relapsing-remitting, secondary progressive and progressive-relapsing courses of multiple sclerosis.

In germline, CDR1 is SGHRS, CDR2 YFSETQ. The length of the CDR3 is 14 residues. TCR beta cDNA libraries included unique molecular identifiers. MiXCR, run by TCRdb on the PCR reads, gives a single entry per CDR3 protein. This sample yields some 450,000 distinct CDR3 sequences, of which roughly 45% are seen a single time; around 10% belongs to the top ten. This clonotype was found a few times. Its target is not known. Findings and limits, study-wide: Included in a set of several TRBV segments more frequent in patients than controls were TRBV5-6, TRBV5-1 and TRBV20-1.

Source material: blood. The origin of this receptor is a girl aged 10-17 years with multiple sclerosis. The chain links TRBV5-1 to TRBJ2-7, with D perhaps given as TRBD1 or TRBD2 (6 bases each). The J call is in doubt because the DNA end fits TRBJ2-4 better. The CDR3 sequence is CASSSRGPPNIQYF. In DNA form, the CDR3 reads TGCGCCAGCAGCTCCCGGGGGCCCCCCAACATTCAGTACTTC.